Listed here are 25 T cell receptor beta chains from one sample, sequenced in a study of naive and memory T cell subsets. Notes on the study in general: Possibly reflecting memory cells re-expressing CD45RA, a few larger clonotypes occurred in naive repertoires, especially CD8.

The beta constant-region primer was an equimolar mix of two oligonucleotides covering TRBC1 and TRBC2. The ligated cDNA underwent four PCR rounds using SP2 and nested alpha and beta constant-region primers. A single record per CDR3 protein comes from TCRdb applying MiXCR to the UMI-ligation and nested PCR reads. The profile covers over 130,000 distinct CDR3 sequences, with about 20% appearing a single time and 0.6% to 0.7% taken by the ten largest. Their recognized antigens are unknown. The material sequenced was naive CD8+ T cells from blood. The receptors shown here come from a human donor in good health.

This clonotype was detected only a few times. This chain joins TRBV27 and TRBJ2-3; D is perhaps TRBD1 (6 bases). The V gene's germline CDR1 is MNHEY and CDR2 SMNVEV (reference sequence). The CDR3 spans 13 residues. V was pared by 0 bases and J by 11 bases, with 12 bases between. CDR3 nucleotide sequence: TGTGCCAGCAGTTTATCGAGGGGGATAGGGCAGTATTTT. As protein: CASSLSRGIGQYF.

This clonotype was seen many times. This rearrangement joins TRBV12-3 or TRBV12-4 to TRBJ2-1, with TRBD2 identical over 11 bases. This CDR3 has 15 residues. V was clipped by 6 bases and J by 8 bases; unmatched bases: 9. The CDR3: CASSPGLAGTHEQFF. The CDR3 nucleotides are TGTGCCAGCAGCCCTGGACTAGCGGGTACCCATGAGCAGTTCTTC.

The V call is TRBV12-3 or TRBV12-4, the J call TRBJ2-7, with D possibly matching TRBD2 (5 bases). The CDR3 consists of 12 residues. V lost 4 bases to trimming and J lost 5 bases, with 9 bases between them. The CDR3 here is CASSSGGDEQYF. The CDR3 nucleotides read TGTGCCAGCAGTTCCGGAGGAGACGAGCAGTACTTC.

This chain joins TRBV28 and TRBJ2-1; D is unresolved. This CDR3 region has 16 residues. V dropped 2 bases and J dropped 0 bases, with 11 bases sitting between them. Germline CDR1 and CDR2: MDHEN and SYDVKM. CDR3 bases: TGTGCCAGCAGTTTACCCCCCACGGGCTCCTACAATGAGCAGTTCTTC. Protein sequence: CASSLPPTGSYNEQFF.

The table lists this clonotype with a few counts. The chain couples TRBV14 to TRBJ2-3; D not certain. Looked up from germline, CDR1 is SGHDN and CDR2 is FVKESK. The CDR3 has 14 amino acids. V shed 1 base and J shed 3 bases, with 8 bases lying between them. CDR3 in DNA: TGTGCCAGCAGCCAAGCCCCTGTAACAGATACGCAGTATTTT. Translating it yields CASSQAPVTDTQYF.

This clonotype was counted once. V usage is TRBV6-5 and J usage is TRBJ1-1, with D possibly matching TRBD1 (5 bases). The CDR3 is 13 residues long. V shed 7 bases and J shed 2 bases, with 11 bases lying between them. Germline V lookup: CDR1 MNHEY, CDR2 SVGAGI. CDR3 protein: CASTQGGNTEAFF. In DNA, the CDR3 is TGTGCCAGCACCCAGGGTGGCAACACTGAAGCTTTCTTT.

This clonotype turned up a few times. The chain has TRBV27 and TRBJ1-2, with D hard to call. The germline V gene encodes CDR1 MNHEY and CDR2 SMNVEV (reference sequence). CDR3 length: 13 residues. V was cut by 6 bases and J by 6 bases, with 14 bases left in between. CDR3 in DNA: TGTGCCAGCAGACCGGCCCGTCCACATGGCTACACCTTC. Protein product: CASRPARPHGYTF.

This clonotype was counted between two and nine times. The chain combines TRBV29-1 with TRBJ2-3; either TRBD1 or TRBD2 may supply D (5 bases each). Trimming stripped 3 bases from V and 4 bases from J, with 11 bases between. Germline V lookup: CDR1 SQVTM, CDR2 ANQGSEA. The CDR3 consists of 13 residues. The CDR3 DNA reads TGCAGCGTTGAGGGAGAGGGACCAGATACGCAGTATTTT. This sequence encodes CSVEGEGPDTQYF.

This clonotype has at least ten counts. The chain joins TRBV27 to TRBJ2-1; maybe TRBD2 (6 bases). The CDR3 is 15 residues long. Trimming took off 3 bases at V and 0 bases at J, with 9 bases between the two ends. CDR1 MNHEY and CDR2 SMNVEV come from the germline V gene (reference sequence). The CDR3 DNA follows: TGTGCCAGCAGTTTGGGGGGTAGCTCCTACAATGAGCAGTTCTTC. This translates into CASSLGGSSYNEQFF.

A few counts support this clonotype. This chain links TRBV24-1 with TRBJ2-3; D is undetermined. The V end lost 1 base, the J end lost 5 bases, and 6 bases lay between the germline ends. CDR1 KGHDR and CDR2 SFDVKD come from the germline V gene. The CDR3 length is 13 residues. The CDR3 protein is CATSDFMEDTQYF. CDR3 nucleotides: TGTGCCACCAGTGATTTCATGGAAGATACGCAGTATTTT.

The CDR3 spells CSVYEKSYEQYF. The CDR3 nucleotides are TGCAGCGTTTATGAGAAATCCTACGAGCAGTACTTC. The chain joins TRBV29-1 to TRBJ2-7; no clear D. The CDR3 consists of 12 residues. The germline V and J ends were trimmed by 5 bases and 1 base, with 9 bases remaining between them. Germline V gene data show CDR1 as SQVTM and CDR2 as ANQGSEA.

A few counts support this clonotype. The chain combines TRBV13 with TRBJ1-1, with TRBD1 matching over 9 bases. The CDR3 spans 17 residues. Germline V gives CDR1 PRHDT, CDR2 FYEKMQ (reference sequence). With 6 bases clipped from V and 8 bases from J, the junction kept 19 bases outside the gene matches. CDR3 sequence reads: CASSHWLGGQGYSEAFF. CDR3 sequence (DNA): TGTGCCAGCAGTCATTGGTTAGGGGGACAGGGCTATTCCGAAGCTTTCTTT.

This clonotype was counted at least ten times. V and J are TRBV7-8 and TRBJ2-1, with 14 bases identical to TRBD2. CDR3 length: 16 amino acids. J gave up 8 bases and V 5 bases, and 8 bases lay outside the gene matches. Germline CDR1 and CDR2: SGHVS and FQNEAQ. This CDR3 is CASSPRTSGRFDEQFF. The CDR3 DNA reads as TGTGCCAGCAGCCCGCGGACTAGCGGGAGGTTCGATGAGCAGTTCTTC.

This clonotype was counted a few times. V gene TRBV29-1 combines with J gene TRBJ2-5; D not resolved. The germline gives CDR1 SQVTM, CDR2 ANQGSEA. The CDR3 length is 12 residues. The ends were cut back, 7 bases at V and 0 bases at J, with 9 bases in the middle. The CDR3 DNA reads as TGCAGCGCTTTAGCCGACCAAGAGACCCAGTACTTC. Translated, it gives CSALADQETQYF.

V usage is TRBV7-8 and J usage is TRBJ2-1, with 7 bases fitting TRBD2. Germline CDR1 and CDR2: SGHVS and FQNEAQ. The CDR3 contains 17 residues. V shed 2 bases and J 2 bases; nucleotides not matched to a gene: 9. The CDR3 protein is CASSLLAEGNTYNEQFF. The CDR3 bases are TGTGCCAGCAGCTTACTAGCGGAGGGGAACACCTACAATGAGCAGTTCTTC.

This chain connects TRBV28 to TRBJ2-7, with 7 nucleotides matching TRBD1. Germline loops: CDR1 MDHEN, CDR2 SYDVKM. The V segment lost 3 bases and the J segment 7 bases; nucleotides outside the gene matches: 9. This CDR3 spans 14 amino acids. The CDR3 spells CASSFRTGSGEQYF. Here the CDR3 DNA reads TGTGCCAGCAGTTTCCGGACAGGCTCGGGGGAGCAGTACTTC.

This chain connects TRBV3-1 to TRBJ1-1; no clear D gene. The V gene's germline CDR1 is LGHDT and CDR2 YNNKEL (reference sequence). The V end lost 3 bases, the J end lost 5 bases, and 10 bases lay between the germline ends. The CDR3 length is 13 residues. The CDR3 sequence is CASSQIGVTEAFF. The DNA of the CDR3 is TGTGCCAGCAGCCAGATAGGAGTGACTGAAGCTTTCTTT. The full variable domain, with the rest looked up from reference TRBV3-1 and TRBJ1-1, is DTAVSQTPKYLVTQMGNDKSIKCEQNLGHDTMYWYKQDSKKFLKIMFSYNNKELIINETVPNRFSPKSPDKAHLNLHINSLELGDSAVYFCASSQIGVTEAFFGQGTRLTVV.

CDR3 DNA: TGTGCCAGCAGGAGATACGATGAGCAGTTCTTC. As protein: CASRRYDEQFF. The chain carries TRBV2 and TRBJ2-1; D is unclear. This CDR3 has 11 amino acids. Germline loops: CDR1 SNHLY, CDR2 FYNNEI. The V end was cut by 6 bases, the J end by 8 bases, with 8 bases between.

The chain recombines TRBV28 with TRBJ2-7, with a weak D call TRBD2 (6 bases). CDR1 and CDR2 (germline): MDHEN, SYDVKM. The CDR3 has 17 amino acids. V was pared by 1 base and J by 2 bases, with 18 bases between. CDR3 in amino acids: CASSLSPLTGVTYEQYF. In DNA, the CDR3 is TGTGCCAGCAGTTTATCCCCGCTTACGGGGGTCACCTACGAGCAGTACTTC. The full variable domain, rest sourced from reference TRBV28 and TRBJ2-7, is DVKVTQSSRYLVKRTGEKVFLECVQDMDHENMFWYRQDPGLGLRLIYFSYDVKMKEKGDIPEGYSVSREKKERFSLILESASTNQTSMYLCASSLSPLTGVTYEQYFGPGTRLTVT.

The chain couples TRBV27 to TRBJ2-7, with 8 bases fitting TRBD2. The ends lost 6 bases at V and 9 bases at J; junction bases unmatched: 4. Germline loops: CDR1 MNHEY, CDR2 SMNVEV (reference sequence). The CDR3 loop spans 11 amino acids. The CDR3 loop is CASSAAGGQYF. The CDR3 DNA is TGTGCCAGCAGCGCTGCGGGAGGGCAGTACTTC.

This clonotype was seen a few times. This chain connects TRBV5-6 to TRBJ1-2; 8 positions match TRBD1. This CDR3 has 14 residues. CDR1 and CDR2 from the germline V gene are SGHDT and YYEEEE. J gave up 6 bases and V 5 bases, and 9 bases lay outside the gene matches. The CDR3 DNA reads TGTGCCAGCAGTAGCGGGACAGGTCTTAATGGCTACACCTTC. Encoded protein: CASSSGTGLNGYTF.

This clonotype was seen a handful of times. The V and J genes are TRBV27 and TRBJ2-1; 8 bases fit TRBD2. The germline gives CDR1 MNHEY, CDR2 SMNVEV (reference sequence). Trimming cost V 5 bases and J 0 bases; bases outside gene matches: 18. This CDR3 is built from 20 residues. In DNA form, the CDR3 reads TGTGCCAGCAGTCTGGGACTAGGCGAAAGGGCAGCCCTCTCCTACAATGAGCAGTTCTTC. It encodes CASSLGLGERAALSYNEQFF.

The J gene is TRBJ2-1, the V gene TRBV24-1; 7 nucleotides agree with TRBD2. Germline V gene data show CDR1 as KGHDR and CDR2 as SFDVKD. V was pared by 7 bases and J by 3 bases, with 5 bases of the junction left unmatched. This CDR3 contains 14 residues. CDR3 amino acids: CATRSGKSYNEQFF. The CDR3 DNA follows: TGTGCCACCAGAAGCGGGAAGAGCTACAATGAGCAGTTCTTC.

This chain joins TRBV6-5 and TRBJ1-5; the D is unclear. The CDR3 sequence is 13 residues long. Trimming stripped 4 bases from V and 2 bases from J, with 6 bases between. CDR1 and CDR2 from the germline V gene are MNHEY and SVGAGI. CDR3 in amino acids: CASSSRGNQPQHF. DNA for the CDR3: TGTGCCAGCAGTTCCCGGGGCAATCAGCCCCAGCATTTT.

This clonotype was seen more than once but under ten times. The chain has TRBV12-3 or TRBV12-4 and TRBJ2-1; D gene unclear. This CDR3 contains 12 residues. V was shortened by 8 bases and J by 4 bases, with 9 bases between the two germline ends. Here the CDR3 DNA reads TGTGCCAGCCAAGCCGGGTACAATGAGCAGTTCTTC. Its translation: CASQAGYNEQFF.